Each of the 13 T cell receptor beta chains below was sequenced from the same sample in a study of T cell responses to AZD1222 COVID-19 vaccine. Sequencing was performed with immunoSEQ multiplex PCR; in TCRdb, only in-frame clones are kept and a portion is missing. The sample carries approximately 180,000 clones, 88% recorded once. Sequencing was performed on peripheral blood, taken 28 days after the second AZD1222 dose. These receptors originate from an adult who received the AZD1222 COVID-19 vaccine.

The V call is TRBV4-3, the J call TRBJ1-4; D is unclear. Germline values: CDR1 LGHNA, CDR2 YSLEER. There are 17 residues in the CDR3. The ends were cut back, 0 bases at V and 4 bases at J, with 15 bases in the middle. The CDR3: CASSQDNPETRNEKLFF. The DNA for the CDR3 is TGCGCCAGCAGCCAAGATAATCCGGAGACACGTAATGAAAAACTGTTTTTT.

CDR3 nucleotides: TGTGCCAGCAGCCTCGGGGTCTTTGAAGCTTTCTTT. Translated: CASSLGVFEAFF. The chain carries TRBV12-3 or TRBV12-4 and TRBJ1-1; D remains unclear. CDR3 length: 12 amino acids. Trimming took 6 bases from V and 7 from J, leaving 12 bases between them.

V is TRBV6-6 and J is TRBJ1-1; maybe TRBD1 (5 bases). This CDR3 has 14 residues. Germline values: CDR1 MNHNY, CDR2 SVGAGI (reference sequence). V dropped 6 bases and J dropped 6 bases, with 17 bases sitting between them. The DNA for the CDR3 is TGTGCCAGCAGCCCCGGCGGGGGAGGAGCTGAAGCTTTCTTT. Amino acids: CASSPGGGGAEAFF.

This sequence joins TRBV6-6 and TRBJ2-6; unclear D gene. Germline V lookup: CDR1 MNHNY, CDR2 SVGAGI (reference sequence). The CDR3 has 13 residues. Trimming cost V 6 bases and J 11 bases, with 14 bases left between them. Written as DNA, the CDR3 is TGTGCCAGCAGCGGGCCGGCTCCGGACGTCCTGACTTTC. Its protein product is CASSGPAPDVLTF.

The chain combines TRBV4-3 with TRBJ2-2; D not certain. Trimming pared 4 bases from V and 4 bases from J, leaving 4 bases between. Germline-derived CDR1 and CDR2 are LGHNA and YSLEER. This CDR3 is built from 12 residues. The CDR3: CASSLVTGELFF. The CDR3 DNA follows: TGCGCCAGCAGCCTCGTCACCGGGGAGCTGTTTTTT.

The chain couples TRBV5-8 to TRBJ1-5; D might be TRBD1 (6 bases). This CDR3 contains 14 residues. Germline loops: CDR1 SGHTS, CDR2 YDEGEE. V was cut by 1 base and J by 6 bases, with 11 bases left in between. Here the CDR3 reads CASSLYREGQPQHF. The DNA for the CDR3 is TGTGCCAGCAGCTTGTACAGGGAAGGTCAGCCCCAGCATTTT.

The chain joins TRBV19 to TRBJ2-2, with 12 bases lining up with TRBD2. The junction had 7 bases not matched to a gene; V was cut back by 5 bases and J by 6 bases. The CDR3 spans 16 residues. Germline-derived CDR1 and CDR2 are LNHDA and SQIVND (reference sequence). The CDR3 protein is CASSGTSGGLAGELFF. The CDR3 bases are TGTGCCAGTAGTGGAACTAGCGGGGGGCTGGCCGGGGAGCTGTTTTTT.

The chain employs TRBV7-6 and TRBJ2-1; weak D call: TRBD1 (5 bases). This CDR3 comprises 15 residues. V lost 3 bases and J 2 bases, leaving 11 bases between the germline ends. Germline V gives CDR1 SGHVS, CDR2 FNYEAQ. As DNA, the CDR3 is TGTGCCAGCAGCTTTTCAGAACAGGCCTACAATGAGCAGTTCTTC. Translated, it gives CASSFSEQAYNEQFF.

CDR3 in DNA: TGTGCCAGCAGTTTTAGGGGTGCAGGGCGTCGTCCCTCTGGGGCCAACGTCCTGACTTTC. Protein sequence: CASSFRGAGRRPSGANVLTF. The chain uses TRBV28 and TRBJ2-6, with D perhaps TRBD1 (5 bases). The V gene lost 3 bases and the J gene lost 0 bases, with 21 bases spanning the gap. This CDR3 has 20 residues. From germline, CDR1 is MDHEN and CDR2 SYDVKM.

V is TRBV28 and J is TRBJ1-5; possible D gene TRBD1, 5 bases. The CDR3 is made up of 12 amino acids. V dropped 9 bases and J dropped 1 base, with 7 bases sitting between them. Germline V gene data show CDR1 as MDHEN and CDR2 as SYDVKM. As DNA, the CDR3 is TGTGCCAGTTGGGGGAGCAATCAGCCCCAGCATTTT. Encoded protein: CASWGSNQPQHF. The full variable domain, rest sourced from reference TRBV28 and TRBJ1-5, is DVKVTQSSRYLVKRTGEKVFLECVQDMDHENMFWYRQDPGLGLRLIYFSYDVKMKEKGDIPEGYSVSREKKERFSLILESASTNQTSMYLCASWGSNQPQHFGDGTRLSIL.

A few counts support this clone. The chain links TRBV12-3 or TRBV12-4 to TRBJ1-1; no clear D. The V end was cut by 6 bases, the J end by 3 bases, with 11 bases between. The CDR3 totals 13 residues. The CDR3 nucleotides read TGTGCCAGCAGCCGCCGGGCAGACACTGAAGCTTTCTTT. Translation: CASSRRADTEAFF.

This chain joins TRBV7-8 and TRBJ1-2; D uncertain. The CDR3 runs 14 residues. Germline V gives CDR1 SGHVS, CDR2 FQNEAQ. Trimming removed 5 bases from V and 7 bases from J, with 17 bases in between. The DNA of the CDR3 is TGTGCCAGCAGCCCGCGAGGTGGCGGTCCTGGCTACACCTTC. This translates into CASSPRGGGPGYTF.

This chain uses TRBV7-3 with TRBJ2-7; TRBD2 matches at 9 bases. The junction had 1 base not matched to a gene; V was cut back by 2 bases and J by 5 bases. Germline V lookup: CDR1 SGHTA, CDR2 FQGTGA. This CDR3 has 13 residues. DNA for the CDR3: TGTGCCAGCAGCTTACAGCGGGAGGACGAGCAGTACTTC. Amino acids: CASSLQREDEQYF.